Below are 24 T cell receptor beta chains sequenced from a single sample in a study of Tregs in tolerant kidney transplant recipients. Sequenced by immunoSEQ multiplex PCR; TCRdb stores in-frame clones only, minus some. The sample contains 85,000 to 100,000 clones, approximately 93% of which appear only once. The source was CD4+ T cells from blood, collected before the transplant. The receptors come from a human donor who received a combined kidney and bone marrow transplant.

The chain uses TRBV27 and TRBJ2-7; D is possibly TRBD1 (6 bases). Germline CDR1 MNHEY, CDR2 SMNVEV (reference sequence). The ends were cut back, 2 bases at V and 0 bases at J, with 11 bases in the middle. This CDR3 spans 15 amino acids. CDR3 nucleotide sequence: TGTGCCAGCAGTTTACAGGGACACCACTCCTACGAGCAGTACTTC. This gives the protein CASSLQGHHSYEQYF.

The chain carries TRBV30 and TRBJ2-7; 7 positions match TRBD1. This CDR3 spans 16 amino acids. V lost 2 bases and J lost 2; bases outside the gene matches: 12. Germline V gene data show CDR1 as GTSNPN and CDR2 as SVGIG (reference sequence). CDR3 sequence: CAWSYINRDRAYEQYF. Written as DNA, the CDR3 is TGTGCCTGGAGTTATATCAACCGGGACAGAGCCTACGAGCAGTACTTC.

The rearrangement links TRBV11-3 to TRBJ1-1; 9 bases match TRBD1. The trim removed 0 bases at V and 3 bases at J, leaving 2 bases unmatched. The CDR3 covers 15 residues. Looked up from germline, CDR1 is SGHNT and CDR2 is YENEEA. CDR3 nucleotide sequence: TGTGCCAGCAGCTTAGACGACAGGGGGGACACTGAAGCTTTCTTT. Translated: CASSLDDRGDTEAFF.

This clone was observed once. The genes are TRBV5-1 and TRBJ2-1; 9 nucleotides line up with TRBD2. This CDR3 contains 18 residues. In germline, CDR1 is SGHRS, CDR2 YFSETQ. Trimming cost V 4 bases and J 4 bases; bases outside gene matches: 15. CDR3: CASSLLPPSSGAYNEQFF. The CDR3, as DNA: TGCGCCAGCAGCCTGCTCCCCCCTTCTAGCGGGGCTTACAATGAGCAGTTCTTC.

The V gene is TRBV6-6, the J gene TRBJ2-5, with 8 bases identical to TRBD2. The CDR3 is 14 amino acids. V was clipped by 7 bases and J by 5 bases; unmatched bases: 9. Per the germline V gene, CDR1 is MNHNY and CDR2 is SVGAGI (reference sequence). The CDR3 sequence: CASTFVPGGETQYF. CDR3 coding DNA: TGTGCCAGCACCTTCGTACCGGGGGGGGAGACCCAGTACTTC.

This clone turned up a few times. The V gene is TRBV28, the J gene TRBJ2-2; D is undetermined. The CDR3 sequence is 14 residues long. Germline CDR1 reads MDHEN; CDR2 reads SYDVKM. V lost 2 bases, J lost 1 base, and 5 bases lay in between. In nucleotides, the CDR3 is TGTGCCAGCAGTTTAGGGCAGAACACCGGGGAGCTGTTTTTT. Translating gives CASSLGQNTGELFF. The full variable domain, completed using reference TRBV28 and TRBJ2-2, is DVKVTQSSRYLVKRTGEKVFLECVQDMDHENMFWYRQDPGLGLRLIYFSYDVKMKEKGDIPEGYSVSREKKERFSLILESASTNQTSMYLCASSLGQNTGELFFGEGSRLTVL.

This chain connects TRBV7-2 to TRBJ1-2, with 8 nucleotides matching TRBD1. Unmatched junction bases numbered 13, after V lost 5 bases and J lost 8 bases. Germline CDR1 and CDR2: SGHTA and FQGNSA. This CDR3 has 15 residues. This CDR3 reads CASSPPKDRVGGYTF. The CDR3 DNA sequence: TGTGCCAGCAGCCCCCCTAAGGACAGGGTAGGCGGCTACACCTTC.

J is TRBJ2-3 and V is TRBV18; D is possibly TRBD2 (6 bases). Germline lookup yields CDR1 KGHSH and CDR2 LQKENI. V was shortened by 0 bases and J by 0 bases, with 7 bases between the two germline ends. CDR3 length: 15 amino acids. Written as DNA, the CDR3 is TGTGCCAGCTCACCACCGAGCGGGAGCACAGATACGCAGTATTTT. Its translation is CASSPPSGSTDTQYF.

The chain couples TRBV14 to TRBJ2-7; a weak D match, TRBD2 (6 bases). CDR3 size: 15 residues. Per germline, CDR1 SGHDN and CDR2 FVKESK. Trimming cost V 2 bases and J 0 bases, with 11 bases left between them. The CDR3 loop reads CASSQIQGLSYEQYF. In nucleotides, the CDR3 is TGTGCCAGCAGCCAAATTCAGGGACTCTCCTACGAGCAGTACTTC.

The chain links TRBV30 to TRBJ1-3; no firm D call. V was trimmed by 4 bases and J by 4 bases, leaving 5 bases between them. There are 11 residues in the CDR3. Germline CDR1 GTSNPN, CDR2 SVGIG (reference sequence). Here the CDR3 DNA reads TGTGCCTGGACCCCAGGAAACACCATATATTTT. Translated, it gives CAWTPGNTIYF.

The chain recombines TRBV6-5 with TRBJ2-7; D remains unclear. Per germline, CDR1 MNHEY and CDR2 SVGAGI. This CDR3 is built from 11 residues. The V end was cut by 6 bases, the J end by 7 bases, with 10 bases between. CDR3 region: CASRSYLEQYF. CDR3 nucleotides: TGTGCCAGCAGAAGCTACTTGGAGCAGTACTTC.

The CDR3 sequence is CASSDSSTGRYGYTF. The CDR3 bases are TGTGCCAGCAGCGATTCTTCGACAGGGCGCTATGGCTACACCTTC. The V call is TRBV13, the J call TRBJ1-2; 7 nucleotides match TRBD1. This CDR3 contains 15 residues. Looked up from germline, CDR1 is PRHDT and CDR2 is FYEKMQ (reference sequence). V lost 5 bases, J lost 4 bases, and 10 bases stayed unmatched.

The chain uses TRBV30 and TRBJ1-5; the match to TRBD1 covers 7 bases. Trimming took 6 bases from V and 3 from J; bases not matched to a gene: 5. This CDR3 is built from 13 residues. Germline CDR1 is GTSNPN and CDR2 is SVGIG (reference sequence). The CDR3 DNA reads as TGTGCCTGCGACAGGGCCAACAATCAGCCCCAGCATTTT. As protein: CACDRANNQPQHF. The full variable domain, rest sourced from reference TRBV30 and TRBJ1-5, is SQTIHQWPATLVQPVGSPLSLECTVEGTSNPNLYWYRQAAGRGLQLLFYSVGIGQISSEVPQNLSASRPQDRQFILSSKKLLLSDSGFYLCACDRANNQPQHFGDGTRLSIL.

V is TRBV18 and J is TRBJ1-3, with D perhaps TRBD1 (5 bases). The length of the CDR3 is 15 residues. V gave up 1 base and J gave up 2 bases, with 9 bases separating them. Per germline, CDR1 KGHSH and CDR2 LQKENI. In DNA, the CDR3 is TGTGCCAGCTCACCACGGACACAACCTGGAAACACCATATATTTT. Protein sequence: CASSPRTQPGNTIYF.

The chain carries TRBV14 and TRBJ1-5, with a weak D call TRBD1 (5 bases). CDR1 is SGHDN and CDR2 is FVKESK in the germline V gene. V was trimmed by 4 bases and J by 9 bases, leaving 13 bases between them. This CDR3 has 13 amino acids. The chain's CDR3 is CASSLTVPGPQHF. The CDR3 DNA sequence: TGTGCCAGCAGCCTGACAGTTCCAGGGCCCCAGCATTTT.

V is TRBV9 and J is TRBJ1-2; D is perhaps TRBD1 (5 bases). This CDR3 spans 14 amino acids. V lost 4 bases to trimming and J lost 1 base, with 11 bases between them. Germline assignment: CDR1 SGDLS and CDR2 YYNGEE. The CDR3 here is CASSLGGSNYGYTF. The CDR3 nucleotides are TGTGCCAGCAGCTTGGGGGGGAGTAACTATGGCTACACCTTC.

The chain's CDR3 is CASSPRGASAARSTYNEQFF. Written as DNA, the CDR3 is TGTGCCAGCTCACCCCGGGGGGCTAGCGCCGCTAGGAGTACCTACAATGAGCAGTTCTTC. J is TRBJ2-1 and V is TRBV18; D is possibly TRBD2 (7 bases). The CDR3 consists of 20 residues. Germline loops: CDR1 KGHSH, CDR2 LQKENI. Trimming removed 3 bases at V and 2 bases at J, with 26 bases between.

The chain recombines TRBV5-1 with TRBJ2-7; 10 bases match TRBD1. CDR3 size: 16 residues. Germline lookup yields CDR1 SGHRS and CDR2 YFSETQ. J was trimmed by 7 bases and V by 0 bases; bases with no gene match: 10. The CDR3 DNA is TGCGCCAGCAGCTTGGCCGGGGGACAGGGGCTGGGGGAGCAGTACTTC. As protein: CASSLAGGQGLGEQYF. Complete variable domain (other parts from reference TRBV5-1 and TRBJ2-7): KAGVTQTPRYLIKTRGQQVTLSCSPISGHRSVSWYQQTPGQGLQFLFEYFSETQRNKGNFPGRFSGRQFSNSRSEMNVSTLELGDSALYLCASSLAGGQGLGEQYFGPGTRLTVT.

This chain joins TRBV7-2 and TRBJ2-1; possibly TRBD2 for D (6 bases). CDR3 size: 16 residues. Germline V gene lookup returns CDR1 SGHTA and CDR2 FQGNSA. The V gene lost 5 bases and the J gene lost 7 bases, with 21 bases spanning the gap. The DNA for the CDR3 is TGTGCCAGCAGCAGGACATTCGCAAACGGGGGAAATGAGCAGTTCTTC. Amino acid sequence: CASSRTFANGGNEQFF. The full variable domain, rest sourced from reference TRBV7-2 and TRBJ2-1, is GAGVSQSPSNKVTEKGKDVELRCDPISGHTALYWYRQSLGQGLEFLIYFQGNSAPDKSGLPSDRFSAERTGGSVSTLTIQRTQQEDSAVYLCASSRTFANGGNEQFFGPGTRLTVL.

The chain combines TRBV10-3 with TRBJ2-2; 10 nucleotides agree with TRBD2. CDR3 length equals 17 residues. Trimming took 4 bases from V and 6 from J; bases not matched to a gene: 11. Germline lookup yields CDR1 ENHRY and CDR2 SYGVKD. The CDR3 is CAISGTASGGRAGELFF. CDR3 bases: TGTGCCATCAGTGGTACCGCTAGCGGGGGAAGAGCCGGGGAGCTGTTTTTT.

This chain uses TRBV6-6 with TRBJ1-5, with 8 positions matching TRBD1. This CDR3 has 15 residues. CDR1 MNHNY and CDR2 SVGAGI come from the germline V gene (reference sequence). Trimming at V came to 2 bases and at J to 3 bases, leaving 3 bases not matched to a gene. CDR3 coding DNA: TGTGCCAGCAGTTACGAGCAGGGGGCCAATCAGCCCCAGCATTTT. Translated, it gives CASSYEQGANQPQHF.

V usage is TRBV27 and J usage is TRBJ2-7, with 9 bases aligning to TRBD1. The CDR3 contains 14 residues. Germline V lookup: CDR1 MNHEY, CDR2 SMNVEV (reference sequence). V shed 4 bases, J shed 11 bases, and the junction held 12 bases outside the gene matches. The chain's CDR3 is CASSSRGQGLIEYF. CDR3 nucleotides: TGTGCCAGCAGTTCCCGGGGACAGGGTTTGATCGAGTACTTC.

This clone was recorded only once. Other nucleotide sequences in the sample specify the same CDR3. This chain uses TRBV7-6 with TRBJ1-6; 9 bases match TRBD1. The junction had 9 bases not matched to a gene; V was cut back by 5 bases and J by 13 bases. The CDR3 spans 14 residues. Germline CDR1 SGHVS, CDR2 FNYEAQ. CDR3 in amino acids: CASSRRDRDSPLHF. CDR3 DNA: TGTGCCAGCAGCCGCCGGGACAGGGACTCCCCCCTCCACTTT.

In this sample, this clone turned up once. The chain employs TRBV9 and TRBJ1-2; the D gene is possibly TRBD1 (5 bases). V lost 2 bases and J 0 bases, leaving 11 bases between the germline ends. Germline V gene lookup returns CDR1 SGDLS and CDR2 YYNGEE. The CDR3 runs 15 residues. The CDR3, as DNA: TGTGCCAGCAGCGTTGGCGGGGACTCTAACTATGGCTACACCTTC. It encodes CASSVGGDSNYGYTF.